The 25 T cell receptor beta chains given below trace back to one sample, sequenced in a study of T-cell reconstitution after alpha-beta-depleted transplantation in children. TCRbeta library construction was performed incorporating unique molecular identifiers. TCRdb fed the PCR reads into MiXCR, producing one record per CDR3 protein. The sample yields about 640,000 distinct CDR3 sequences, roughly 17% seen once. The sequenced sample was PBMCs from the stem cell graft donor, obtained from the stem cell graft. These receptors originate from a human donor who donated a stem cell graft to a child with acute myeloid leukemia.

The chain carries TRBV20-1 and TRBJ1-6; 8 bases agree with TRBD1. The J segment lost 7 bases and the V segment lost 0 bases, leaving 11 bases of the junction unmatched. The CDR3 is 17 amino acids. Looked up from germline, CDR1 is DFQATT and CDR2 is SNEGSKA (reference sequence). The CDR3 DNA follows: TGCAGTGCTAGAGATCCCCTCGGACAGGGCGGGAATTCACCCCTCCACTTT. It translates to CSARDPLGQGGNSPLHF.

Ten or more counts support this clonotype. V and J are TRBV20-1 and TRBJ2-3; no definite D call. The CDR3 covers 14 residues. Germline V CDR1 and CDR2: DFQATT, SNEGSKA (reference sequence). Trimming left V 4 bases short and J 0 bases short, with 11 bases between. The CDR3 loop reads CSATSPSSTDTQYF. The CDR3 DNA reads TGCAGTGCTACCAGTCCTTCTAGCACAGATACGCAGTATTTT.

The rearrangement joins TRBV15 to TRBJ2-7, with D perhaps TRBD1 (5 bases). Trimming shortened V by 5 bases and J by 0 bases, and 11 bases separated the two germline ends. CDR1 is LNHNV and CDR2 is YYDKDF in the germline V gene (reference sequence). The length of the CDR3 is 14 residues. CDR3 nucleotide sequence: TGTGCCACCAGCGCCGGACACAACTCCTACGAGCAGTACTTC. Protein sequence: CATSAGHNSYEQYF. The complete variable domain, with remaining parts taken from reference TRBV15 and TRBJ2-7, reads DAMVIQNPRYQVTQFGKPVTLSCSQTLNHNVMYWYQQKSSQAPKLLFHYYDKDFNNEADTPDNFQSRRPNTSFCFLDIRSPGLGDTAMYLCATSAGHNSYEQYFGPGTRLTVT.

The rearrangement joins TRBV5-4 to TRBJ2-3; TRBD2 matches 9 bases. Germline loops: CDR1 SGHNT, CDR2 YYREEE (reference sequence). V lost 1 base and J lost 4; bases outside the gene matches: 7. CDR3 length: 16 amino acids. CDR3 DNA: TGTGCCAGCAGCTTGCCTAGCGGGGATTGGGCAGATACGCAGTATTTT. The encoded protein is CASSLPSGDWADTQYF.

This chain uses TRBV6-5 with TRBJ2-2; TRBD1 matches 7 bases. Germline V gene lookup returns CDR1 MNHEY and CDR2 SVGAGI. The CDR3 runs to 15 residues. The V gene end was trimmed by 4 bases and the J gene end by 3 bases; junction bases not matched to a gene: 5. The DNA of the CDR3 is TGTGCCAGCAGTTCTACAGGGGCGTACACCGGGGAGCTGTTTTTT. Amino acids: CASSSTGAYTGELFF.

This clonotype was counted many times. This sequence joins TRBV28 and TRBJ2-5, with 9 bases aligning to TRBD2. The CDR3 spans 13 residues. In germline, CDR1 is MDHEN, CDR2 SYDVKM. The junction had 7 bases not matched to a gene; V was cut back by 8 bases and J by 6 bases. CDR3 in amino acids: CASGGTSRKTQYF. The CDR3 region has the DNA TGTGCCAGCGGAGGGACTAGCAGAAAGACCCAGTACTTC.

The chain links TRBV20-1 to TRBJ2-2; 12 nucleotides align to TRBD2. The CDR3 sequence is 16 residues long. Trimming at V came to 7 bases and at J to 3 bases, leaving 9 bases not matched to a gene. CDR1 is DFQATT and CDR2 is SNEGSKA in the germline V gene (reference sequence). The CDR3 nucleotides are TGCAGTGTTCTGTCTAGCGGGGGGGCCGACACCGGGGAGCTGTTTTTT. This codes for CSVLSSGGADTGELFF.

This clonotype appeared many times. This chain links TRBV20-1 with TRBJ2-5; D not certain. The CDR3 extends over 15 amino acids. CDR1 is DFQATT, CDR2 SNEGSKA, per germline (reference sequence). Trimming stripped 0 bases from V and 2 bases from J, with 13 bases between. The CDR3 here is CSARDRLRVQETQYF. CDR3 in DNA: TGCAGTGCTAGAGATCGGTTAAGGGTACAAGAGACCCAGTACTTC.

This clonotype was found a few times. This chain uses TRBV12-3 or TRBV12-4 with TRBJ2-5; D remains ambiguous. This CDR3 region has 14 residues. V was trimmed by 1 base and J by 0 bases, leaving 6 bases between them. The CDR3, as DNA: TGTGCCAGCAGTTTAGTGCAGAACCAAGAGACCCAGTACTTC. This translates into CASSLVQNQETQYF.

This chain connects TRBV6-1 to TRBJ2-5; a weak D match, TRBD1 (6 bases). The CDR3 is 17 amino acids. Germline V gene lookup returns CDR1 MNHNS and CDR2 SASEGT. V dropped 5 bases and J dropped 5 bases, with 24 bases sitting between them. In DNA form, the CDR3 reads TGTGCCAGCAGTAGACCAAACGGGACAATAAAATGGGAGACCCAGTACTTC. As protein: CASSRPNGTIKWETQYF.

This clonotype was counted between two and nine times. This chain links TRBV29-1 with TRBJ2-2; 9 positions match TRBD1. The CDR3 extends over 16 amino acids. With V trimmed by 8 bases and J by 5 bases, 15 bases remained unmatched. From germline, CDR1 is SQVTM and CDR2 ANQGSEA. CDR3 region: CSITQGARGGTGELFF. In nucleotides, the CDR3 is TGCAGCATAACACAGGGGGCAAGGGGTGGGACCGGGGAGCTGTTTTTT.

The chain employs TRBV7-2 and TRBJ2-5, with 8 nucleotides matching TRBD2. The V and J ends lost 3 bases and 1 base, in that order; junction bases with no gene match: 4. Germline V lookup: CDR1 SGHTA, CDR2 FQGNSA. The CDR3 extends over 15 amino acids. The CDR3, as DNA: TGTGCCAGCAGCTTGTTCGGGGGGGGCCAAGAGACCCAGTACTTC. It codes for CASSLFGGGQETQYF.

The rearrangement joins TRBV15 to TRBJ2-5; 8 positions agree with TRBD1. V lost 3 bases, J lost 2 bases, and 5 bases stayed unmatched. The CDR3 has 15 residues. Germline CDR1 LNHNV, CDR2 YYDKDF (reference sequence). CDR3 residues: CATSSDRGIQETQYF. Written as DNA, the CDR3 is TGTGCCACCAGCAGCGACAGGGGTATACAAGAGACCCAGTACTTC.

In this sample, this clonotype turned up many times. The V call is TRBV10-3, the J call TRBJ1-1; D is ambiguous. Germline V lookup: CDR1 ENHRY, CDR2 SYGVKD. This CDR3 has 13 amino acids. V shed 5 bases and J shed 2 bases, with 9 bases lying between them. Here the CDR3 DNA reads TGTGCCATCAGTTATGACATCAACACTGAAGCTTTCTTT. Its translation: CAISYDINTEAFF.

A remark on this clonotype: Given a much more abundant clone one base away, this may be a read error. The chain couples TRBV20-1 to TRBJ1-5; TRBD1 agrees at 9 bases. This CDR3 has 15 residues. The V gene's germline CDR1 is DFQATT and CDR2 SNEGSKA (reference sequence). The CDR3 DNA sequence: TGCTGTGCCAGGGACAGGGCGTTTAGCAATCAGCCCCAGCATTTT. Encoded protein: CCARDRAFSNQPQHF.

This clonotype was seen only a few times. As DNA, the CDR3 is TGCGCCAGCAGTGAGATGTGGGGCGGTTCCAATGGGCTCGAGCAGTACTTC. Its protein product is CASSEMWGGSNGLEQYF. The chain has TRBV10-2 and TRBJ2-7; weak D call: TRBD1 (5 bases). The germline V and J ends were trimmed by 2 bases and 6 bases, with 23 bases remaining between them. The germline CDR1 and CDR2 sequences are WSHSY and SAAADI. The CDR3 covers 17 residues.

The chain has TRBV20-1 and TRBJ1-6; 10 bases align to TRBD1. The germline CDR1 and CDR2 sequences are DFQATT and SNEGSKA (reference sequence). The CDR3 has 15 amino acids. V shed 0 bases and J 11 bases; nucleotides not matched to a gene: 7. The CDR3 nucleotides are TGCAGTGCTAGAGATTCGGGACAGGGGTCTACACCCCTCCACTTT. It encodes CSARDSGQGSTPLHF.

The chain is built from TRBV6-6 and TRBJ2-1; the match to TRBD2 covers 7 bases. Unmatched junction bases numbered 4, after V lost 7 bases and J lost 7 bases. Germline V CDR1 and CDR2: MNHNY, SVGAGI (reference sequence). The CDR3 covers 12 residues. The CDR3 sequence is CASIGRANEQFF. The CDR3, as DNA: TGTGCCAGCATTGGGAGGGCGAATGAGCAGTTCTTC.

Of note for this clonotype: Being one base from a much bigger clone, this may be a read error. This CDR3 reads CARSLRGLGTDTQYF. Here the CDR3 DNA reads TGTGCCAGGAGCCTGAGGGGTCTAGGGACAGATACGCAGTATTTT. This chain links TRBV4-2 with TRBJ2-3; D possibly matches TRBD1 or TRBD2 (5 bases each). CDR3 size: 15 residues. CDR1 LGHNA and CDR2 YNFKEQ come from the germline V gene.

This clonotype came up once. A much larger clone differs from this one at a single base, so this may be a read error. This is likely a read error, given that the CDR3 carries no conserved phenylalanine or tryptophan at its end. J is TRBJ1-2 and V is TRBV11-2, with TRBD1 matching over 10 bases. Germline V gene data show CDR1 as SGHAT and CDR2 as FQNNGV. Trimming removed 4 bases from V and 4 bases from J; junction bases left unmatched: 15. The CDR3 is 18 amino acids. The CDR3 reads CASSSAGQGLEFGYGYTS. For the CDR3, the DNA is TGTGCCAGCAGCTCCGCGGGACAGGGGTTGGAGTTCGGCTATGGCTACACCTCC.

The chain carries TRBV20-1 and TRBJ2-5; D might be TRBD2 (5 bases). Germline V lookup: CDR1 DFQATT, CDR2 SNEGSKA (reference sequence). V was cut by 1 base and J by 5 bases, with 20 bases left in between. The CDR3 has 16 amino acids. In nucleotides, the CDR3 is TGCAGTGCTAGAGCCGATTTAGTCCTGCCGGGGGAGACCCAGTACTTC. It is translated as CSARADLVLPGETQYF.

This clonotype turned up a few times. The rearrangement links TRBV5-1 to TRBJ1-1, with 7 bases aligning to TRBD1. V shed 0 bases, J shed 11 bases, and the junction held 10 bases outside the gene matches. The CDR3 covers 14 residues. Germline V CDR1 and CDR2: SGHRS, YFSETQ. The CDR3 DNA reads TGCGCCAGCAGCTTGGGGCAACAGGGGCGTGGGGCTTTCTTT. This sequence encodes CASSLGQQGRGAFF.

There are many counts of this clonotype. The genes are TRBV29-1 and TRBJ2-7; D may be TRBD1 (5 bases). Per germline, CDR1 SQVTM and CDR2 ANQGSEA. The CDR3 covers 13 residues. V was cut by 1 base and J by 4 bases, with 11 bases left in between. The CDR3 sequence is CSVEGETEYEQYF. DNA of the CDR3: TGCAGCGTTGAAGGAGAGACAGAATACGAGCAGTACTTC.

The sample holds many counts of this clonotype. The V gene is TRBV7-2, the J gene TRBJ1-1; tentatively, D is TRBD1 (6 bases). The ends were cut back, 1 base at V and 0 bases at J, with 9 bases in the middle. The CDR3 spans 15 residues. CDR1 and CDR2 from the germline V gene are SGHTA and FQGNSA. The chain's CDR3 is CASSLVGQMNTEAFF. CDR3 coding DNA: TGTGCCAGCAGCTTAGTGGGACAAATGAACACTGAAGCTTTCTTT.

This chain links TRBV7-9 with TRBJ2-1; D not resolved. V was clipped by 5 bases and J by 9 bases, with 11 bases between them. CDR3 length: 12 amino acids. In germline, CDR1 is SEHNR, CDR2 FQNEAQ (reference sequence). CDR3 sequence: CASSPLAPEQFF. The CDR3 DNA follows: TGTGCCAGCAGCCCCCTTGCTCCTGAGCAGTTCTTC.